This T cell receptor beta chain was documented in a study of neurological immune-mediated disorders. This clonotype has a handful of counts. Its target is unknown. A much bigger clone sits one base away, suggesting this may be a read error. The cDNA was generated by 5'RACE with 10-nucleotide random UMIs. Each CDR3 protein is one row after TCRdb ran MiXCR on the 5' RACE reads. The sample includes about 62,000 distinct CDR3 sequences, under 5.5% of them seen just once. Study results and limitations: No link was found between any clinical or MRI feature and the multiple sclerosis repertoire cluster. Private repertoires in all groups were suggested by the absence of shared CDR3 amino acid sequences among expanded clones across subjects.

CDR1 is SGHRS and CDR2 is YFSETQ in the germline V gene. CDR3 length: 16 residues. With 2 bases clipped from V and 3 bases from J, the junction kept 7 bases outside the gene matches. V is TRBV5-1 and J is TRBJ2-3, with 9 bases that match TRBD1. Sequencing used PBMCs. This clonotype originated in a woman in her fifties or sixties with multiple sclerosis. CDR3 sequence (DNA): TGCGCCAGCAGCTTCGGGACAGGGAATTTTACAGATACGCAGTATTTT. This sequence encodes CASSFGTGNFTDTQYF.